The rows below give T cell receptor beta chains drawn from one sample of a study of blood T cell repertoires in COVID-19. The method was immunoSEQ multiplex PCR; TCRdb's version includes in-frame clones alone and lacks a portion of them. The profile covers 180,000 or so clones, with about nine tenths appearing a single time and under 3.5% taken by the ten largest. Sequenced sample: peripheral blood. Receptors originate from an older man with acute or convalescent COVID-19. Both conserved end residues are part of each CDR3. Each record gives: CDR3 protein, CDR3 DNA, clone size, J gene, V gene, D gene. The D gene is left open where the match is weak. Clone size is stated in some rows and not others, as once, few, many or a class when expanded.

CASSLSALGLAGYNEQFF	TGTGCCAGCAGTTTATCGGCCCTGGGACTAGCGGGATACAATGAGCAGTTCTTC	.	TRBJ2-1	TRBV27	TRBD2
CASRWRQEESNTEAFF	TGTGCCAGTAGATGGCGACAGGAGGAAAGCAACACTGAAGCTTTCTTT	.	TRBJ1-1	TRBV19	.
CASRWDRGEETQYF	TGTGCCAGCAGATGGGACAGGGGAGAAGAGACCCAGTACTTC	.	TRBJ2-5	TRBV6-4	TRBD1
CASSLQATGPGELFF	TGTGCCAGCAGTTTGCAAGCGACAGGCCCCGGGGAGCTGTTTTTT	.	TRBJ2-2	TRBV6-5	.
CASSRTSGTEFYEQYF	TGTGCCAGCAGTCGGACTAGCGGGACCGAATTTTACGAGCAGTACTTC	.	TRBJ2-7	TRBV27	TRBD2
CASSQDGSAGNTIYF	TGCGCCAGCAGCCAAGATGGCTCAGCTGGAAACACCATATATTTT	.	TRBJ1-3	TRBV4-3	.
CASSDEASGSGGTQYF	TGTGCCAGCAGTGATGAGGCTAGCGGGAGTGGGGGGACCCAGTACTTC	.	TRBJ2-5	TRBV2	TRBD2
CASSPLAGGGNEQFF	TGTGCCAGCTCACCACTAGCGGGAGGTGGAAATGAGCAGTTCTTC	.	TRBJ2-1	TRBV18	TRBD2
CASSYSGGNSPLHF	TGTGCCAGCAGTTACTCTGGAGGTAATTCACCCCTCCACTTT	.	TRBJ1-6	TRBV6-6	.
CASSLAGGYGYTF	TGTGCCAGCAGCTTGGCAGGGGGCTATGGCTACACCTTC	.	TRBJ1-2	TRBV5-6	TRBD1
CATSREAGIADTQYF	TGTGCCACCAGCAGAGAGGCGGGAATCGCAGATACGCAGTATTTT	.	TRBJ2-3	TRBV15	.
CASSPRTEAYGYTF	TGTGCCAGCAGTCCCCGGACAGAGGCCTATGGCTACACCTTC	.	TRBJ1-2	TRBV6-5	.
CASRGAGGRNEQFF	TGTGCCAGCAGAGGGGCGGGAGGTCGGAATGAGCAGTTCTTC	once	TRBJ2-1	TRBV27	TRBD2
CASSIKGGADEQYF	TGTGCCAGTAGTATTAAAGGGGGCGCGGATGAGCAGTACTTC	.	TRBJ2-7	TRBV19	TRBD1
CASSDRGRTEAFF	TGTGCCAGCAGTGACAGGGGAAGAACTGAAGCTTTCTTT	.	TRBJ1-1	TRBV2	.
CASSIDLEFRDEQFF	TGTGCCAGTAGTATAGATCTTGAGTTCAGGGATGAGCAGTTCTTC	.	TRBJ2-1	TRBV19	.
CASSSGAVDQETQYF	TGCGCCAGCAGCTCAGGGGCCGTGGACCAAGAGACCCAGTACTTC	.	TRBJ2-5	TRBV5-1	.
CASSDLPGQGRVGYTF	TGTGCCAGCAGTGACCTACCGGGACAGGGGAGGGTGGGCTACACCTTC	.	TRBJ1-2	TRBV6-1	TRBD1
CSARDTNSPLHF	TGCAGCGCCCGGGACACTAATTCACCCCTCCACTTT	.	TRBJ1-6	TRBV29-1	.
CASSAIGASTDTQYF	TGTGCCAGCAGCGCCATAGGGGCAAGCACAGATACGCAGTATTTT	.	TRBJ2-3	TRBV7-9	.
CASSRGSSYEQYF	TGTGCCAGCTCGCGGGGCAGCTCCTACGAGCAGTACTTC	few	TRBJ2-7	TRBV7-3	.
CASSAGQGVEAFF	TGTGCCAGCTCAGCCGGACAGGGGGTTGAAGCTTTCTTT	.	TRBJ1-1	TRBV18	TRBD1
CASSGGPNTGELFF	TGTGCCAGCAGCGGAGGACCGAACACCGGGGAGCTGTTTTTT	.	TRBJ2-2	TRBV5-4	.
CASSLEVWDWGDNEQFF	TGTGCCAGCAGCTTAGAGGTCTGGGACTGGGGTGACAATGAGCAGTTCTTC	.	TRBJ2-1	TRBV7-2	.
CASSPREGPQHF	TGTGCCAGCAGCCCGAGGGAGGGGCCCCAGCATTTT	.	TRBJ1-5	TRBV7-2	.
CASREGDTQYF	TGTGCCTCTAGGGAGGGGGATACGCAGTATTTT	once	TRBJ2-3	TRBV10-3	TRBD2
CASSQSGQETQYF	TGTGCCAGCAGCCAATCGGGGCAAGAGACCCAGTACTTC	once	TRBJ2-5	TRBV3-1/TRBV3-2	.
CASSPWKGGYNEQFF	TGTGCCAGCAGCCCCTGGAAGGGGGGGTACAATGAGCAGTTCTTC	.	TRBJ2-1	TRBV3-1/TRBV3-2	.
CASSSSPTGTDYTF	TGTGCCAGCAGCTCGAGCCCGACTGGTACTGACTACACCTTC	.	TRBJ1-2	TRBV7-2	.
CASSAWTGRTIYRETQYF	TGTGCCAGCAGTGCATGGACAGGGCGGACTATTTACAGAGAGACCCAGTACTTC	.	TRBJ2-5	TRBV28	TRBD1
CASTLRTSSTDTQYF	TGTGCCAGCACCTTAAGGACATCAAGCACAGATACGCAGTATTTT	.	TRBJ2-3	TRBV2	.
CASSTRGTVNQPQHF	TGTGCCAGTAGTACCAGGGGGACAGTTAATCAGCCCCAGCATTTT	once	TRBJ1-5	TRBV19	TRBD1
CASSPNPGEETQYF	TGTGCCAGCAGCCCAAATCCGGGGGAAGAGACCCAGTACTTC	.	TRBJ2-5	TRBV2	.
CATSVSGELFF	TGTGCCACCAGCGTGTCCGGGGAGCTGTTTTTT	.	TRBJ2-2	TRBV24-1	.
CASSVEASETFQYF	TGTGCCAGCAGCGTAGAAGCGTCAGAGACCTTTCAGTACTTC	.	TRBJ2-4	TRBV9	.
CASRRLLAGGPHNEQFF	TGTGCCAGCAGACGGCTACTAGCGGGAGGACCTCACAATGAGCAGTTCTTC	.	TRBJ2-1	TRBV28	TRBD2
CASSGRQGAYEQYF	TGCGCCAGCAGCGGGCGACAGGGGGCGTACGAGCAGTACTTC	once	TRBJ2-7	TRBV5-1	TRBD1
CASSQGSGSEKLFF	TGTGCCAGCAGCCAAGGGTCAGGGTCGGAAAAACTGTTTTTT	.	TRBJ1-4	TRBV3-1/TRBV3-2	.
CAISEGQGYEQYF	TGTGCCATCAGTGAGGGACAGGGATACGAGCAGTACTTC	.	TRBJ2-7	TRBV10-3	TRBD1
CSVEAGKGTEAFF	TGCAGCGTTGAGGCCGGGAAGGGCACTGAAGCTTTCTTT	once	TRBJ1-1	TRBV29-1	.
CASSVSHGGNYGYTF	TGTGCCAGCAGCGTAAGTCATGGAGGAAACTATGGCTACACCTTC	.	TRBJ1-2	TRBV7-2	.
CASTDRVYGYTF	TGTGCCAGCACCGACAGGGTCTATGGCTACACCTTC	.	TRBJ1-2	TRBV5-4	TRBD1
CASSLGQGGYGYTF	TGTGCCAGCAGCTTAGGACAGGGTGGCTATGGCTACACCTTC	.	TRBJ1-2	TRBV7-2	TRBD1
CASSSGESGNTIYF	TGTGCCAGCAGCTCGGGAGAATCTGGAAACACCATATATTTT	.	TRBJ1-3	TRBV11-3	.
CASSPSARGKAFF	TGTGCCAGCAGTCCTTCGGCTAGGGGTAAAGCTTTCTTT	.	TRBJ1-1	TRBV27	.
CASSPRGGSNIQYF	TGTGCCAGCAGCCCGCGCGGGGGGTCGAACATTCAGTACTTC	.	TRBJ2-4	TRBV9	TRBD2
CASSYRSDTEAFF	TGTGCCAGCAGTTACCGCTCGGACACTGAAGCTTTCTTT	.	TRBJ1-1	TRBV6-2/TRBV6-3	.
CASSLAQDSRYGYTF	TGTGCCAGCAGCTTAGCGCAGGACAGCCGATATGGCTACACCTTC	.	TRBJ1-2	TRBV7-2	.
CASSIRLGDQPQHF	TGTGCCAGTAGTATCCGCCTAGGGGATCAGCCCCAGCATTTT	.	TRBJ1-5	TRBV19	.
CSVGLAGEQYF	TGCAGCGTTGGGCTAGCGGGCGAGCAGTACTTC	once	TRBJ2-7	TRBV29-1	TRBD2
CASSLGGDSPLHF	TGTGCCAGCAGCTTAGGGGGGGATTCACCCCTCCACTTT	.	TRBJ1-6	TRBV7-8	.
CASSLDEIGNEKLFF	TGTGCCAGCAGCTTAGATGAAATCGGGAATGAAAAACTGTTTTTT	medium-sized	TRBJ1-4	TRBV7-9	.
CASIRAGATGELFF	TGTGCCAGCATAAGAGCGGGAGCGACCGGGGAGCTGTTTTTT	.	TRBJ2-2	TRBV2	TRBD2
CASSAAGTRGDEQFF	TGTGCCAGCAGTGCCGCCGGGACTAGAGGCGATGAGCAGTTCTTC	.	TRBJ2-1	TRBV27	TRBD2
CASSPGTNTEAFF	TGCGCCAGCAGCCCTGGGACAAACACTGAAGCTTTCTTT	once	TRBJ1-1	TRBV5-1	.